The next 19 T cell receptor beta chains were all read from a single sample in a study of response to subunit inactivated influenza vaccine. Via MiXCR, TCRdb re-called the RT-PCR reads, giving one row per CDR3 protein. This sample carries around 710,000 distinct CDR3 sequences, roughly 14% of them seen once, and the ten largest clones take 5.5% to 7%. This material consisted of PBMCs from blood, taken approximately 15 days before vaccination. The receptor source for this set is a man aged 50 to 60 who received an inactivated influenza vaccine.

This clonotype occurred a few times. The chain joins TRBV9 to TRBJ1-1; D is ambiguous. Trimming stripped 3 bases from V and 0 bases from J, with 6 bases between. This CDR3 spans 13 amino acids. CDR1 SGDLS and CDR2 YYNGEE come from the germline V gene. The CDR3 protein is CASSGNMNTEAFF. The CDR3 bases are TGTGCCAGCAGCGGCAACATGAACACTGAAGCTTTCTTT.

This rearrangement joins TRBV6-2 or TRBV6-3 to TRBJ1-2; 8 positions match TRBD1. Germline CDR1 reads MNHEY; CDR2 reads SVGEGT. The junction had 6 bases not matched to a gene; V was cut back by 4 bases and J by 8 bases. The CDR3 contains 13 residues. The DNA for the CDR3 is TGTGCCAGCAGTTGGGGGACAGGAAACGGCTACACCTTC. It specifies CASSWGTGNGYTF.

As for this clonotype: This may be a read error, as it is one base from a much larger clone. This chain uses TRBV10-3 with TRBJ2-5; tentatively, D is TRBD1 (6 bases). V lost 6 bases to trimming and J lost 9 bases, with 17 bases between them. Germline lookup yields CDR1 ENHRY and CDR2 SYGVKD. The CDR3 has 13 amino acids. CDR3 protein: CAIRKSGEAAQYF. The CDR3 DNA follows: TGTGCCATCAGGAAATCAGGGGAAGCAGCCCAGTACTTC.

The chain couples TRBV27 to TRBJ2-1; D is unresolved. The germline gives CDR1 MNHEY, CDR2 SMNVEV (reference sequence). V was pared by 7 bases and J by 0 bases, with 10 bases between. The CDR3 contains 14 residues. CDR3 sequence: CASTVSSSYNEQFF. CDR3 DNA sequence: TGTGCCAGCACAGTTTCTAGCTCCTACAATGAGCAGTTCTTC.

This clonotype was seen more than once but under ten times. This chain uses TRBV2 with TRBJ2-5; D might be TRBD2 (5 bases). Germline CDR1 SNHLY, CDR2 FYNNEI. Trimming removed 9 bases from V and 4 bases from J, with 12 bases in between. The CDR3 contains 12 residues. For the CDR3, the DNA is TGTGCCAGTGACGAGGGCGGAGAGACCCAGTACTTC. It yields the protein CASDEGGETQYF.

The V call is TRBV5-1, the J call TRBJ1-2, with 8 bases aligning to TRBD1. The CDR3 consists of 14 residues. V gave up 5 bases and J gave up 4 bases; unmatched junction bases: 7. Germline CDR1 SGHRS, CDR2 YFSETQ. This CDR3 is CASRSQGDGYGYTF. CDR3 DNA sequence: TGCGCCAGCAGGTCACAGGGGGATGGCTATGGCTACACCTTC.

This chain links TRBV12-3 or TRBV12-4 with TRBJ2-1; a possible D gene is TRBD2 (5 bases). V was shortened by 9 bases and J by 5 bases, with 17 bases between the two germline ends. This CDR3 is built from 14 residues. The CDR3 is CASVGPDLDNEQFF. The DNA of the CDR3 is TGTGCCAGTGTCGGACCGGACTTGGACAATGAGCAGTTCTTC.

In this sample, this clonotype turned up a few times. The V call is TRBV6-2 or TRBV6-3, the J call TRBJ2-7, with D unclear. Germline CDR1 and CDR2: MNHEY and SVGEGT. V shed 10 bases and J shed 5 bases, with 18 bases lying between them. The CDR3 consists of 13 residues. In nucleotides, the CDR3 is TGTGCCACCAAGACGTTCCAAAGGGACGAGCAGTACTTC. This translates into CATKTFQRDEQYF.

On this clonotype: The junction differs from germline at one of its ends, possibly a read error. The V and J genes are TRBV28 and TRBJ2-3; D ambiguous. The germline V gene has CDR1 MDHEN and CDR2 SYDVKM. The CDR3 loop spans 18 amino acids. The CDR3: CVSSSSVFRRSSTDTQYF. DNA of the CDR3: TGTGTCAGCAGTTCATCGGTATTTCGCCGGTCTAGCACAGATACGCAGTATTTT.

This clonotype was seen many times. The V and J genes are TRBV12-3 or TRBV12-4 and TRBJ2-5; perhaps TRBD2 as D (7 bases). V was trimmed by 3 bases and J by 5 bases, leaving 13 bases between them. The CDR3 is 14 residues long. In nucleotides, the CDR3 is TGTGCCAGCAGTTTTATACGGGGGGCGGAGACCCAGTACTTC. This encodes CASSFIRGAETQYF.

The V gene is TRBV7-2, the J gene TRBJ2-3; 13 bases match TRBD2. The ends lost 5 bases at V and 2 bases at J; junction bases unmatched: 4. CDR1 and CDR2 from the germline V gene are SGHTA and FQGNSA. The CDR3 is made up of 16 amino acids. The CDR3: CASSPGTSGVTDTQYF. CDR3 in DNA: TGTGCCAGCAGCCCGGGGACTAGCGGGGTCACAGATACGCAGTATTTT.

The J gene is TRBJ2-5, the V gene TRBV12-3 or TRBV12-4, with D perhaps matching TRBD2 (6 bases). The V gene lost 6 bases and the J gene lost 5 bases, with 16 bases spanning the gap. The CDR3 is made up of 14 amino acids. CDR3 in amino acids: CASRTAWAGETQYF. The DNA of the CDR3 is TGTGCCAGCAGGACCGCATGGGCGGGGGAGACCCAGTACTTC.

This clonotype was observed a handful of times. The rearrangement uses TRBV20-1 and TRBJ2-1, with D uncertain. The CDR3 sequence is 17 residues long. V lost 1 base and J 0 bases, leaving 16 bases between the germline ends. Germline lookup yields CDR1 DFQATT and CDR2 SNEGSKA (reference sequence). The CDR3 DNA sequence: TGCAGTGCTAGAGTCCTGTTGCCCACCCCCTCCTACAATGAGCAGTTCTTC. It codes for CSARVLLPTPSYNEQFF.

This clonotype has only a few counts. The chain links TRBV6-5 to TRBJ1-1; D is ambiguous. Germline CDR1 reads MNHEY; CDR2 reads SVGAGI. V lost 2 bases and J lost 5, with 15 bases in between. The CDR3 contains 15 residues. The CDR3 DNA sequence: TGTGCCAGCAGTTACGTCGTCAGGTGGGTGACTGAAGCTTTCTTT. This gives the protein CASSYVVRWVTEAFF.

This clonotype appeared a few times. The rearrangement uses TRBV27 and TRBJ1-6; no reliable D call. The CDR3 consists of 14 residues. The germline V gene encodes CDR1 MNHEY and CDR2 SMNVEV (reference sequence). V lost 3 bases and J 8 bases, leaving 11 bases between the germline ends. The CDR3 sequence is CASSFMGRYSPLHF. DNA of the CDR3: TGTGCCAGCAGTTTCATGGGGAGGTATTCACCCCTCCACTTT.

This clonotype has at least ten counts. The gene calls are TRBV5-6 and TRBJ2-1, with 9 bases that match TRBD1. CDR1 SGHDT and CDR2 YYEEEE come from the germline V gene. Germline trimming cut 5 bases from V and 8 bases from J; bases unmatched to any gene: 11. This CDR3 has 15 amino acids. CDR3 nucleotide sequence: TGTGCCAGCAGGCGGACAGGGGATTATGGTGATGAGCAGTTCTTC. The encoded protein is CASRRTGDYGDEQFF.

V is TRBV7-9 and J is TRBJ2-5; D might be TRBD2 (6 bases). Between the trimmed V and J ends, which lost 1 base and 4 bases, there was a span of 13 bases. The CDR3 is 15 amino acids. Germline V lookup: CDR1 SEHNR, CDR2 FQNEAQ (reference sequence). The CDR3 protein is CASSLEISSGETQYF. For the CDR3, the DNA is TGTGCCAGCAGCTTAGAAATTAGTAGCGGAGAGACCCAGTACTTC. The full variable domain, in which reference TRBV7-9 and TRBJ2-5 provide the parts outside the CDR3, is DTGVSQNPRHKITKRGQNVTFRCDPISEHNRLYWYRQTLGQGPEFLTYFQNEAQLEKSRLLSDRFSAERPKGSFSTLEIQRTEQGDSAMYLCASSLEISSGETQYFGPGTRLLVL.

In nucleotides, the CDR3 is TGCAGTGCTTCGGACAGGGCCAAAAACATTCAGTACTTC. It codes for CSASDRAKNIQYF. J is TRBJ2-4 and V is TRBV20-1; TRBD1 matches 7 bases. Germline lookup yields CDR1 DFQATT and CDR2 SNEGSKA (reference sequence). V lost 5 bases and J lost 1; bases outside the gene matches: 2. The CDR3 consists of 13 residues.

In its sample, this clonotype was seen a few times. The chain carries TRBV2 and TRBJ1-2, with D possibly being TRBD1 (6 bases). CDR3 size: 14 residues. The V end was cut by 5 bases, the J end by 8 bases, with 18 bases between. Germline loops: CDR1 SNHLY, CDR2 FYNNEI. The CDR3, as DNA: TGTGCCAGCAGTCCAAAGACGGGGGGCAGGGGCTACACCTTC. Protein sequence: CASSPKTGGRGYTF.